Each of the 14 T cell receptor beta chains below was sequenced from the same sample in a study of blood T cell repertoires in COVID-19. Using immunoSEQ multiplex PCR, the repertoire was profiled, and TCRdb retains in-frame clones only, with some absent. The sample lists some 130,000 clones, more than 75% occurring once. The source material was peripheral blood. All receptors derive from a woman between 70 and 85 years old with COVID-19, enrolled during active disease.

There are a few counts of this clone. The chain carries TRBV6-1 and TRBJ1-2, with D perhaps TRBD1 (6 bases). The length of the CDR3 is 14 residues. CDR1 is MNHNS and CDR2 is SASEGT in the germline V gene. Trimming cost V 1 base and J 4 bases, with 10 bases left between them. CDR3 sequence reads: CASSEGQVVYGYTF. Here the CDR3 DNA reads TGTGCCAGCAGTGAAGGACAGGTTGTCTATGGCTACACCTTC.

The chain carries TRBV7-6 and TRBJ2-7, with TRBD1 matching over 9 bases. The J segment lost 2 bases and the V segment lost 3 bases, leaving 5 bases of the junction unmatched. This CDR3 spans 15 amino acids. Germline CDR1 reads SGHVS; CDR2 reads FNYEAQ. CDR3 sequence (DNA): TGTGCCAGCAGCTTGACAGGGGGTTCCCCCTACGAGCAGTACTTC. Protein sequence: CASSLTGGSPYEQYF.

The J gene is TRBJ1-2, the V gene TRBV4-2; D possibly corresponds to TRBD1 (6 bases). The germline CDR1 and CDR2 sequences are LGHNA and YNFKEQ. V was shortened by 3 bases and J by 5 bases, with 10 bases between the two germline ends. There are 13 residues in the CDR3. CDR3 amino acids: CASSHTGHYGYTF. CDR3 in DNA: TGTGCCAGCAGCCACACAGGGCATTATGGCTACACCTTC.

The V and J genes are TRBV2 and TRBJ2-7; 9 bases are shared with TRBD2. This CDR3 spans 15 amino acids. Germline assignment: CDR1 SNHLY and CDR2 FYNNEI. V was pared by 7 bases and J by 2 bases, with 9 bases of the junction left unmatched. CDR3 amino acids: CASTAGGLPAYEQYF. For the CDR3, the DNA is TGTGCCAGCACCGCGGGGGGGCTCCCGGCCTACGAGCAGTACTTC.

V is TRBV6-5 and J is TRBJ1-2; D unclear. CDR3 length equals 13 residues. Germline CDR1 MNHEY, CDR2 SVGAGI. Trimming shortened V by 2 bases and J by 6 bases, and 10 bases separated the two germline ends. The chain's CDR3 is CASSYVAEDGYTF. The CDR3, as DNA: TGTGCCAGCAGTTACGTGGCAGAAGATGGCTACACCTTC.

The V gene is TRBV29-1, the J gene TRBJ2-5; no clear D. The CDR3 loop spans 11 amino acids. Trimming cost V 4 bases and J 2 bases, with 5 bases left between them. Germline V gives CDR1 SQVTM, CDR2 ANQGSEA. The CDR3 is CSVAQQETQYF. CDR3 sequence (DNA): TGCAGCGTTGCTCAGCAAGAGACCCAGTACTTC.

The chain uses TRBV4-1 and TRBJ2-1, with D tentatively TRBD1 (6 bases). Trimming shortened V by 0 bases and J by 8 bases, and 17 bases separated the two germline ends. The germline gives CDR1 MGHRA, CDR2 YSYEKL. This CDR3 region has 16 residues. This CDR3 reads CASSQDHRARFYEQFF. As DNA, the CDR3 is TGCGCCAGCAGCCAAGATCACAGGGCCCGCTTTTATGAGCAGTTCTTC.

The chain is built from TRBV2 and TRBJ1-1; 8 nucleotides align to TRBD1. The CDR3 totals 16 residues. With 4 bases clipped from V and 7 bases from J, the junction kept 14 bases outside the gene matches. Per germline, CDR1 SNHLY and CDR2 FYNNEI. The CDR3 nucleotides read TGTGCCAGCAGTGTTCAGGGGGCGCCGTCACTGGGTGAAGCTTTCTTT. It specifies CASSVQGAPSLGEAFF.

This clone was counted once. V usage is TRBV5-1 and J usage is TRBJ2-3; no clear D gene. V dropped 0 bases and J dropped 3 bases, with 14 bases sitting between them. The CDR3 totals 16 residues. Germline V lookup: CDR1 SGHRS, CDR2 YFSETQ. The CDR3 here is CASSLAGGYGTDTQYF. The CDR3 DNA reads as TGCGCCAGCAGCTTGGCCGGTGGGTACGGGACAGATACGCAGTATTTT. Filled out from reference TRBV5-1 and TRBJ2-3, the complete variable domain reads KAGVTQTPRYLIKTRGQQVTLSCSPISGHRSVSWYQQTPGQGLQFLFEYFSETQRNKGNFPGRFSGRQFSNSRSEMNVSTLELGDSALYLCASSLAGGYGTDTQYFGPGTRLTVL.

The CDR3 here is CASSIIGGQGISGELFF. The CDR3 bases are TGTGCCAGTAGTATTATAGGAGGACAGGGGATTTCCGGGGAGCTGTTTTTT. The chain joins TRBV19 to TRBJ2-2; 9 bases fit TRBD1. The germline gives CDR1 LNHDA, CDR2 SQIVND (reference sequence). The CDR3 is made up of 17 amino acids. With 3 bases clipped from V and 6 bases from J, the junction kept 11 bases outside the gene matches. Using reference TRBV19 and TRBJ2-2 for the parts outside the CDR3, the full variable domain is DGGITQSPKYLFRKEGQNVTLSCEQNLNHDAMYWYRQDPGQGLRLIYYSQIVNDFQKGDIAEGYSVSREKKESFPLTVTSAQKNPTAFYLCASSIIGGQGISGELFFGEGSRLTVL.

The V and J genes are TRBV5-1 and TRBJ1-2, with D perhaps TRBD1 (6 bases). The V gene's germline CDR1 is SGHRS and CDR2 YFSETQ. The CDR3 sequence is 17 residues long. Between the trimmed V and J ends, which lost 1 base and 7 bases, there was a span of 23 bases. In nucleotides, the CDR3 is TGCGCCAGCAGCTTGTTTCGGGGGGGCGAGCGGTCTGGTGGCTACACCTTC. This translates into CASSLFRGGERSGGYTF.

V and J are TRBV6-1 and TRBJ1-2, with 9 bases identical to TRBD1. Losses at the gene ends were 3 bases for V and 6 bases for J; bases not matched to a gene: 23. Germline CDR1 and CDR2: MNHNS and SASEGT. The CDR3 spans 20 residues. The CDR3 nucleotides read TGTGCCAGCAGTGAGTACATACAATCCGGGACAGGGTTTCGGTCGGATGGCTACACCTTC. Its translation is CASSEYIQSGTGFRSDGYTF.

Written as DNA, the CDR3 is TGTGCCAGCAGCGGCGAAGGTCAGGGGTTAGTCACTGAAGCTTTCTTT. Encoded protein: CASSGEGQGLVTEAFF. The chain combines TRBV9 with TRBJ1-1, with D tentatively TRBD1 (6 bases). The CDR3 totals 16 residues. Germline CDR1 and CDR2: SGDLS and YYNGEE. V was cut by 3 bases and J by 4 bases, with 19 bases left in between.

The rearrangement uses TRBV5-6 and TRBJ1-1; D is perhaps TRBD1 (5 bases). Trimming left V 4 bases short and J 1 base short, with 5 bases between. CDR1 is SGHDT, CDR2 YYEEEE, per germline. The CDR3 is 12 amino acids. CDR3 coding DNA: TGTGCCAGCAGCACAGGGAACACTGAAGCTTTCTTT. Amino acids: CASSTGNTEAFF. The entire variable domain, with the rest obtained from reference TRBV5-6 and TRBJ1-1, is as follows: DAGVTQSPTHLIKTRGQQVTLRCSPKSGHDTVSWYQQALGQGPQFIFQYYEEEERQRGNFPDRFSGHQFPNYSSELNVNALLLGDSALYLCASSTGNTEAFFGQGTRLTVV.